Given below is one T cell receptor (beta chain) in context. This record comes from a study of OX40 agonist ivuxolimab in advanced cancers. The germline CDR1 and CDR2 sequences are SGDLS and YYNGEE. V lost 4 bases and J 0 bases, leaving 11 bases between the germline ends. The CDR3 length is 15 residues. Method: immunoSEQ multiplex PCR; TCRdb's copy keeps in-frame clones and lacks some. This table has about 5,100 clones, around 70% appearing once. J is TRBJ2-1 and V is TRBV9, with TRBD1 as a possible D gene (5 bases). The TCR comes from an adult with an advanced solid tumor such as melanoma, head and neck, liver or kidney cancer. Sample: CD4+ or CD8+ T cells sorted from blood, taken in a trial of the OX40 agonist ivuxolimab. This CDR3 is CASSPGQGSYNEQFF. In DNA, the CDR3 is TGTGCCAGCAGCCCAGGGCAAGGCTCCTACAATGAGCAGTTCTTC.